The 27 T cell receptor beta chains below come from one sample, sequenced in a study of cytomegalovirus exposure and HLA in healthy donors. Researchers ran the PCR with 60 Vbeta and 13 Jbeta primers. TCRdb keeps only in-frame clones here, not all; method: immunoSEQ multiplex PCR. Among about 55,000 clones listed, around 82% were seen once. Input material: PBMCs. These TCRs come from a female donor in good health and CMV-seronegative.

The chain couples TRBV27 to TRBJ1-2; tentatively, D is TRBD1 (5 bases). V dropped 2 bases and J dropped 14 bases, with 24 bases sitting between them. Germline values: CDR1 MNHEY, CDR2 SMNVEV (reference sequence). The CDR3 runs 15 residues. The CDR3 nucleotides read TGTGCCAGCAGTTTACGGGCCACACGGGGGAATCTTTATACCTTC. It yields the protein CASSLRATRGNLYTF.

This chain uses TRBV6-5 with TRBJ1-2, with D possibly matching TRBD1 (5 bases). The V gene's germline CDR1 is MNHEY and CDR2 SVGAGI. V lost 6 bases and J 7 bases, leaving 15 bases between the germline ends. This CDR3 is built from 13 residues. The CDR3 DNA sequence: TGTGCCAGCAGACCCGACAGTTTCTCTGGCTACACCTTC. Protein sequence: CASRPDSFSGYTF.

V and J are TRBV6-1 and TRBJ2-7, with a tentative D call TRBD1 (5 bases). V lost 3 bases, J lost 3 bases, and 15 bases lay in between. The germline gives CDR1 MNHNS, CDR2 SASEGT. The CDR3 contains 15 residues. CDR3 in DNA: TGTGCCAGCAGTGACCCCAATGGGGCCCTCTACGAGCAGTACTTC. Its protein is CASSDPNGALYEQYF.

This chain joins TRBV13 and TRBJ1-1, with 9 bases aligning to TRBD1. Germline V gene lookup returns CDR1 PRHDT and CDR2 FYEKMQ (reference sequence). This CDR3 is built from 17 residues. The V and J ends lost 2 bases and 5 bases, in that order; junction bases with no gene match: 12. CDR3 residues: CASSLNGPGQGPTEAFF. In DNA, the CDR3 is TGTGCCAGCAGCTTAAATGGGCCGGGACAGGGACCAACTGAAGCTTTCTTT.

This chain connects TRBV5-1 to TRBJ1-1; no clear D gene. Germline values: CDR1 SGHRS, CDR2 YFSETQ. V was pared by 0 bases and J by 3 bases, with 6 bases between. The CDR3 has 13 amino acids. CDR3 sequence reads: CASSLDYHTEAFF. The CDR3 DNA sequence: TGCGCCAGCAGCTTGGACTACCACACTGAAGCTTTCTTT. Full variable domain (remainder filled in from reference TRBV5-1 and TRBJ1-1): KAGVTQTPRYLIKTRGQQVTLSCSPISGHRSVSWYQQTPGQGLQFLFEYFSETQRNKGNFPGRFSGRQFSNSRSEMNVSTLELGDSALYLCASSLDYHTEAFFGQGTRLTVV.

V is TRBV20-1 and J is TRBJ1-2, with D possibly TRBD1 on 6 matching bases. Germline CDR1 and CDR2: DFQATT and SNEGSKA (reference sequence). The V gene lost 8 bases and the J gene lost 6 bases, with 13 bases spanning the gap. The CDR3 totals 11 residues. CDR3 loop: CSKDRFDGYTF. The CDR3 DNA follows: TGCAGTAAGGACAGATTTGATGGCTACACCTTC.

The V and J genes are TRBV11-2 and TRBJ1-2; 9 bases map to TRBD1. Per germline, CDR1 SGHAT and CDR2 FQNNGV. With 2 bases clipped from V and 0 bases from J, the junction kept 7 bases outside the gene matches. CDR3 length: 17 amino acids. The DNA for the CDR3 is TGTGCCAGCAGCTTAATACAGGGGGCCAGAGCTAACTATGGCTACACCTTC. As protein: CASSLIQGARANYGYTF.

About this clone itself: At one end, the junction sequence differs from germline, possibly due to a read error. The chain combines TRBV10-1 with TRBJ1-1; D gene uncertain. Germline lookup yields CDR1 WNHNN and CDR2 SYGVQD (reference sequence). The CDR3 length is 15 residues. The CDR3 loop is CASSGSNILNAEAFF. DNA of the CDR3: TGCGCCAGCAGTGGGAGTAATATTTTGAACGCTGAAGCTTTCTTT.

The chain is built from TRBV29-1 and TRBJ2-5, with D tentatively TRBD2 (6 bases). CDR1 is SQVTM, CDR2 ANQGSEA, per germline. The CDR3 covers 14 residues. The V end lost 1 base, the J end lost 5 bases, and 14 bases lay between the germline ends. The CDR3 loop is CSVEAAGTGETQYF. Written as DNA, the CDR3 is TGCAGCGTTGAAGCCGCGGGAACTGGGGAGACCCAGTACTTC.

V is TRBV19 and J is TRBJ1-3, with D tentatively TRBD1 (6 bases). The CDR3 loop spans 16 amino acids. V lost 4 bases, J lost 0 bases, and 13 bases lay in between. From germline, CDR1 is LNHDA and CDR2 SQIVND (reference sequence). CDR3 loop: CASSTGQFDSGNTIYF. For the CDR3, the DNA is TGTGCCAGTAGTACCGGACAGTTTGACTCTGGAAACACCATATATTTT.

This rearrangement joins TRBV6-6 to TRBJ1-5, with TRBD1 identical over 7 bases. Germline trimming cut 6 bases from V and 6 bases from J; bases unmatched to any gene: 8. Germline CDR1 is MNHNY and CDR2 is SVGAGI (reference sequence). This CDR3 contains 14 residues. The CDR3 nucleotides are TGTGCCAGCAGGACGGGACAGACGGGTCAGCCCCAGCATTTT. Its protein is CASRTGQTGQPQHF.

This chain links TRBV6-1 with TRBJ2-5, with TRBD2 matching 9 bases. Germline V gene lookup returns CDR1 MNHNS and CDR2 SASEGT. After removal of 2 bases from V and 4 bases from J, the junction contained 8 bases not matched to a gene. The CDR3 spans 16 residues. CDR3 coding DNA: TGTGCCAGCAGTGAATCGGCGGGGGGGGTCGGAGAGACCCAGTACTTC. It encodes CASSESAGGVGETQYF.

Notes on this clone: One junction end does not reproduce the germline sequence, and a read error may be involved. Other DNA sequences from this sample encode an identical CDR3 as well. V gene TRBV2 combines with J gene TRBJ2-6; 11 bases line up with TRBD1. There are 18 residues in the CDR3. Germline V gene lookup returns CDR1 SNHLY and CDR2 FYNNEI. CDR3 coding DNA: TGTGCCAGCAGCCAGGGGGGACAGGGGGTCTCTGGGGCCAATGTCCTGACTTTC. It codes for CASSQGGQGVSGANVLTF.

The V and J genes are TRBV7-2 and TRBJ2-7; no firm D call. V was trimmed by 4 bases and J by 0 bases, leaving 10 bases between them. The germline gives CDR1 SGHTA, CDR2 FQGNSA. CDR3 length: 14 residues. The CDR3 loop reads CASSWATLSYEQYF. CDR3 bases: TGTGCCAGCAGCTGGGCCACTCTCTCCTACGAGCAGTACTTC.

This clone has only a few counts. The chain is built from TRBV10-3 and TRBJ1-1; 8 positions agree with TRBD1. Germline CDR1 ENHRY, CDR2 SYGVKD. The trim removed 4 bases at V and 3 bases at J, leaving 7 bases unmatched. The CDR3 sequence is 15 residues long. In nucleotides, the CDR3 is TGTGCCATCAGTGCCAGAGGGACAGGAGACACTGAAGCTTTCTTT. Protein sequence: CAISARGTGDTEAFF.

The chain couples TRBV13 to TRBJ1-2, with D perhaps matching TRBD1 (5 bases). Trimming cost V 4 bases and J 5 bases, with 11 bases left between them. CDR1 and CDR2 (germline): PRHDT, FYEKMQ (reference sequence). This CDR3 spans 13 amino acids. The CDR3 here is CASSSRVRYGYTF. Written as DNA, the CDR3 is TGTGCCAGCAGCTCCAGGGTTCGGTATGGCTACACCTTC.

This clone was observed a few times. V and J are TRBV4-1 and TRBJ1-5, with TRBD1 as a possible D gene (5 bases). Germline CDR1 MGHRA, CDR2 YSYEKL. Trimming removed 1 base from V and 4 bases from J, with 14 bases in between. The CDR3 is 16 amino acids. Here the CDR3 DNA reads TGCGCCAGCAGCCAAGGACAGAATTACGGTAATCAGCCCCAGCATTTT. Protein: CASSQGQNYGNQPQHF.

The CDR3 nucleotides are TGTGCCAGCAGCCCAAGAGGACAGGCCCTATACAATGAGCAGTTCTTC. Translated, it gives CASSPRGQALYNEQFF. J is TRBJ2-1 and V is TRBV11-2, with TRBD1 matching over 7 bases. Unmatched junction bases numbered 11, after V lost 5 bases and J lost 4 bases. This CDR3 region has 16 residues. In germline, CDR1 is SGHAT, CDR2 FQNNGV.

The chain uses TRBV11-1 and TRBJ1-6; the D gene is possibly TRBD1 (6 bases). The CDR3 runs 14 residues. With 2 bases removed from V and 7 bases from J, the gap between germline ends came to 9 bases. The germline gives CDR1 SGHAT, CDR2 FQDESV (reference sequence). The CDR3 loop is CASSLLGGNSPLHF. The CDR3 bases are TGTGCCAGCAGCTTATTAGGGGGAAATTCACCCCTCCACTTT.

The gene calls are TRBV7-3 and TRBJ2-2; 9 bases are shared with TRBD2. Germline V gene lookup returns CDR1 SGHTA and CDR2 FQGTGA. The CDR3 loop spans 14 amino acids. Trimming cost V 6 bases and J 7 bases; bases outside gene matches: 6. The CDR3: CASSIGTSIGELFF. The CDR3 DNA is TGTGCCAGCAGTATCGGGACTAGCATCGGGGAGCTGTTTTTT.

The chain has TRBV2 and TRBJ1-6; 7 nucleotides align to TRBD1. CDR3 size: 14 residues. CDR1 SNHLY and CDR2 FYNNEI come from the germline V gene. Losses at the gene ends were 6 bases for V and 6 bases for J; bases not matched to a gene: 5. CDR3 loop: CASRWTGTNSPLHF. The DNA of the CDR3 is TGTGCCAGCAGATGGACAGGCACTAATTCACCCCTCCACTTT.

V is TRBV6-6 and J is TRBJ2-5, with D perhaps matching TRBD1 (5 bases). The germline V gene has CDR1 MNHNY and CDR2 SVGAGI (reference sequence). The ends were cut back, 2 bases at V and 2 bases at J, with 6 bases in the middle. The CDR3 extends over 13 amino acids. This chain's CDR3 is CASSYRGQETQYF. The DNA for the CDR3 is TGTGCCAGCAGTTACAGGGGTCAAGAGACCCAGTACTTC.

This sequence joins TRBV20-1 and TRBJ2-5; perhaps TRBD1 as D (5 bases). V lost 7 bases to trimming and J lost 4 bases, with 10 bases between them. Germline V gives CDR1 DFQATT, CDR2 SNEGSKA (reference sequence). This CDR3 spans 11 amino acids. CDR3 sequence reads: CSGPQGETQYF. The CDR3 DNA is TGCAGTGGACCTCAGGGAGAGACCCAGTACTTC.

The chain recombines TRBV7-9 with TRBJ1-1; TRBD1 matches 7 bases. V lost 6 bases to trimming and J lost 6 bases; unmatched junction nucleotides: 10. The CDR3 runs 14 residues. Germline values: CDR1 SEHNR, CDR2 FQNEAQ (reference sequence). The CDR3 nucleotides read TGTGCCAGCAGACCAGACAGGGCTGGCTCTGAAGCTTTCTTT. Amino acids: CASRPDRAGSEAFF. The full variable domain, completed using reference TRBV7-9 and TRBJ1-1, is DTGVSQNPRHKITKRGQNVTFRCDPISEHNRLYWYRQTLGQGPEFLTYFQNEAQLEKSRLLSDRFSAERPKGSFSTLEIQRTEQGDSAMYLCASRPDRAGSEAFFGQGTRLTVV.

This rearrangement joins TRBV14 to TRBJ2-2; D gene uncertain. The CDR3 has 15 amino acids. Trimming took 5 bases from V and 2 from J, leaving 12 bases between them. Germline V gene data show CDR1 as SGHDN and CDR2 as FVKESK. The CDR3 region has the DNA TGTGCCAGCAGCAAATCCCGGGTCAACACCGGGGAGCTGTTTTTT. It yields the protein CASSKSRVNTGELFF.

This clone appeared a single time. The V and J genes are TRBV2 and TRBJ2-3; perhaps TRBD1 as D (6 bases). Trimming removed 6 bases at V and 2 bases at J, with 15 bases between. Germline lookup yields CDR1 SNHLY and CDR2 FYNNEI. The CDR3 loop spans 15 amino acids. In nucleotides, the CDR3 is TGTGCCAGCAGACCATCGGACAGCCTCACAGATACGCAGTATTTT. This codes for CASRPSDSLTDTQYF.

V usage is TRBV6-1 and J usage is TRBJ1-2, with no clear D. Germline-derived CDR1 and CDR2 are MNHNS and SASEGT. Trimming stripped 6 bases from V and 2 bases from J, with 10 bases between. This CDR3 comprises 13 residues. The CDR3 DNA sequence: TGTGCCAGCAGGTTGACAACCAACTATGGCTACACCTTC. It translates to CASRLTTNYGYTF.